This TCR beta chain was captured by sequencing in a study of Tregs in tolerant kidney transplant recipients. This clone came up a few times. V was clipped by 2 bases and J by 3 bases, with 14 bases between them. The CDR3 length is 15 residues. Germline V lookup: CDR1 SGHVS, CDR2 FQNEAQ. TCRdb's copy holds only in-frame clones and misses some; the assay was immunoSEQ multiplex PCR. The sample has some 250,000 clones, approximately 84% seen once. J is TRBJ2-7 and V is TRBV7-8; D is possibly TRBD2 (6 bases). This clonotype was sampled from a human donor in good health. The sample taken for sequencing was CD4+ T cells from blood. The CDR3: CASSLRRDSRYEQYF. CDR3 nucleotides: TGTGCCAGCAGCTTACGCCGGGACTCTCGCTACGAGCAGTACTTC. The full variable domain, its missing parts supplied by reference TRBV7-8 and TRBJ2-7, is GAGVSQSPRYKVAKRGQDVALRCDPISGHVSLFWYQQALGQGPEFLTYFQNEAQLDKSGLPSDRFFAERPEGSVSTLKIQRTQQEDSAVYLCASSLRRDSRYEQYFGPGTRLTVT.